Described below is a single T cell receptor beta chain sequence and its context. Germline values: CDR1 SGHRS, CDR2 YFSETQ. Trimming cost V 5 bases and J 0 bases, with 14 bases left between them. This CDR3 contains 15 residues. TCRdb keeps only in-frame clones here, not all; method: immunoSEQ multiplex PCR. The data contain 65,000 to 95,000 clones, approximately 97% of them singletons. This sample is drawn from a study of technical replicates of blood from a handful of donors. The source of this sequence is a human donor in good health. The rearrangement links TRBV5-1 to TRBJ1-1, with D possibly being TRBD1 (6 bases). Sequencing was done on a sample of T cells isolated from PBMCs. CDR3 sequence: CASRGGGGMNTEAFF. The DNA of the CDR3 is TGCGCCAGCAGAGGGGGGGGCGGAATGAACACTGAAGCTTTCTTT.